This record looks at one TCR beta chain sequence and its context. Trimming cost V 7 bases and J 10 bases, with 18 bases left between them. CDR3 length: 14 residues. Germline assignment: CDR1 SGHRS and CDR2 YFSETQ. One entry per CDR3 protein, called by TCRdb with MiXCR from the RT-PCR reads. The sample yields about 960,000 distinct CDR3 sequences, roughly 18% seen once. The data were taken from a study of patients and donors after allogeneic stem cell transplantation. The source is a human donor who was either an allogeneic HSCT recipient or a stem cell or donor lymphocyte infusion donor (not recorded which). It is not recorded whose cells these are; they may come from a transplant donor. The source material was blood, either unsorted or a sorted T cell fraction (not recorded which). The rearrangement links TRBV5-1 to TRBJ1-6; D unresolved. CDR3 residues: CASRQSNSESPLHF. The CDR3 nucleotides read TGCGCCAGCCGCCAGAGCAACTCGGAGTCACCCCTCCACTTT.